The clone carrying this TCR beta chain was counted between two and nine times. Time point noted: newly diagnosed GD, antithyroid drugs for less than 3 months. The TCR library was made from RNA that had been extracted from PBMCs in TRIzol. Germline V CDR1 and CDR2: LNHDA, SQIVND (reference sequence). This CDR3 is 16 amino acids long. The V end was cut by 3 bases, the J end by 6 bases, with 19 bases between. The data belong to a study of regulatory T cells in long-lasting Graves disease. In building TCR beta libraries, iRepertoire HTBI primers were used together with Arm-PCR of CDR3 regions. TCRdb reanalysed the multiplex PCR reads using MiXCR and keeps one entry per CDR3 protein. The sample has roughly 520,000 distinct CDR3 sequences, around 11% seen once. In addition, the sample was reused for a study of T cells in Graves' hyperthyroidism and ophthalmopathy. This second study says: No ophthalmopathy progression within 18 months constituted stable Graves' hyperthyroidism. HTBI primers drove first-round RT-PCR of the TCR CDR3.

The specimen was peripheral blood mononuclear cells (PBMCs), collected at new diagnosis, from a patient treated with antithyroid drugs. The receptor was derived from a woman in her twenties or thirties with Graves disease. The chain employs TRBV19 and TRBJ2-3, with unresolved D. The CDR3 loop reads CASSMKQRGSSDTQYF. The CDR3, as DNA: TGTGCCAGTAGTATGAAACAGCGTGGATCCTCGGATACGCAGTATTTT.